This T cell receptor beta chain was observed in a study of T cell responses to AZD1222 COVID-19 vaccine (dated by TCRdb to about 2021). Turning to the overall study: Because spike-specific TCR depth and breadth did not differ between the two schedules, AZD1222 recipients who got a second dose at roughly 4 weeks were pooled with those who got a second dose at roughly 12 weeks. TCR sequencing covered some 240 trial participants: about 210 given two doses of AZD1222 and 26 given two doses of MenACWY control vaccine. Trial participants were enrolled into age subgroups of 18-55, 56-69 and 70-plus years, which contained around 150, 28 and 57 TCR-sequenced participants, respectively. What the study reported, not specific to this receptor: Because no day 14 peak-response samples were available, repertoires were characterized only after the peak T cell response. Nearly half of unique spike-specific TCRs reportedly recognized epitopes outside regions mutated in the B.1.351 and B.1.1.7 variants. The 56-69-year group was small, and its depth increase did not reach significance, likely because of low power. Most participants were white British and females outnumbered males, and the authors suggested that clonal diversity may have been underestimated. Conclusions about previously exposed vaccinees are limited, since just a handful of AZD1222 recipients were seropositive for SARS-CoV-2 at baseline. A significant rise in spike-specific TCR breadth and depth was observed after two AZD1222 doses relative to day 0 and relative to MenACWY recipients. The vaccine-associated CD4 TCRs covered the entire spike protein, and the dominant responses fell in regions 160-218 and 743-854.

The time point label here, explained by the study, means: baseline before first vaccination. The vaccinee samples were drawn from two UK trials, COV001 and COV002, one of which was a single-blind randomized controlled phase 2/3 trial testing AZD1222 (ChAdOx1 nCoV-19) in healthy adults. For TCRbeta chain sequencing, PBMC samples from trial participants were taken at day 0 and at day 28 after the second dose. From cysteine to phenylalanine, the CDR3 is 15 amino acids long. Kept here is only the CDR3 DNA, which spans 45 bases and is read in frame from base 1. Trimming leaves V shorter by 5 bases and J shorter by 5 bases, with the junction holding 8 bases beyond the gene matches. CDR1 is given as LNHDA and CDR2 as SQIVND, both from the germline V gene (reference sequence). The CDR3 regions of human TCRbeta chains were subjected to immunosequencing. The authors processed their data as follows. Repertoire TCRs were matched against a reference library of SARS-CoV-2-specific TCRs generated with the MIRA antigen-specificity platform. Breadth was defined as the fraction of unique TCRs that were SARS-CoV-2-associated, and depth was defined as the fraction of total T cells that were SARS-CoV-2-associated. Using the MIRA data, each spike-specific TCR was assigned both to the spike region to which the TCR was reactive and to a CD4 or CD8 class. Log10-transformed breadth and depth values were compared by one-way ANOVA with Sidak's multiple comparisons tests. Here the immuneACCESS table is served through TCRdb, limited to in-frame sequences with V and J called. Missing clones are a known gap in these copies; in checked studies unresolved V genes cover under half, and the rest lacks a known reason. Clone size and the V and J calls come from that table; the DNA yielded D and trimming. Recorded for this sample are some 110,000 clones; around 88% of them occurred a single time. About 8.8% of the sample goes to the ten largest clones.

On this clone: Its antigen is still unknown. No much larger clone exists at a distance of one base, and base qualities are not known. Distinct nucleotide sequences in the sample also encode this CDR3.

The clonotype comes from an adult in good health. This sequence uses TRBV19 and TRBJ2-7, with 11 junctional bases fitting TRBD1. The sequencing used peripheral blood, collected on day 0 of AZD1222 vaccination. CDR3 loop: CASSVTGTGGNEQYF. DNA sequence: TGTGCCAGTAGTGTAACCGGGACAGGGGGGAACGAGCAGTACTTC.